The 20 T cell receptor beta chains below were found in one sample sequenced in a study of OX40 agonist ivuxolimab in advanced cancers. Profiling relied on immunoSEQ multiplex PCR, and the TCRdb table lists in-frame clones only, not all of them. The sample has over 65,000 clones; 84% are singletons. The material sequenced was CD4+ or CD8+ T cells sorted from blood, taken in a trial of the OX40 agonist ivuxolimab. These receptors were obtained from an adult with an advanced solid tumor such as melanoma, head and neck, liver or kidney cancer.

The CDR3 DNA follows: TGTGCCAGCAGCTTATACCCAGCCGTCAATCAGCCCCAGCATTTT. Encoded protein: CASSLYPAVNQPQHF. The chain links TRBV7-8 to TRBJ1-5; D remains unclear. The CDR3 is 15 amino acids. Germline V gene sequence: CDR1 SGHVS, CDR2 FQNEAQ. V was cut by 2 bases and J by 3 bases, with 11 bases left in between.

This clone was picked up a small number of times. V gene TRBV5-1 combines with J gene TRBJ2-3, with D possibly TRBD1 on 5 matching bases. The V and J ends lost 0 bases and 4 bases respectively, with 9 bases between them. Germline V gene sequence: CDR1 SGHRS, CDR2 YFSETQ. The CDR3 has 14 residues. The CDR3 sequence is CASSLALGADTQYF. CDR3 coding DNA: TGCGCCAGCAGCTTGGCGCTAGGGGCAGATACGCAGTATTTT.

This sequence joins TRBV7-8 and TRBJ1-1; D is perhaps TRBD1 (6 bases). Germline values: CDR1 SGHVS, CDR2 FQNEAQ. The ends were cut back, 1 base at V and 0 bases at J, with 9 bases in the middle. The CDR3 sequence is 15 residues long. CDR3 sequence reads: CASSLVWDMNTEAFF. Written as DNA, the CDR3 is TGTGCCAGCAGCTTAGTTTGGGACATGAACACTGAAGCTTTCTTT.

The rearrangement uses TRBV10-1 and TRBJ1-1; TRBD1 agrees at 7 bases. CDR1 WNHNN and CDR2 SYGVQD come from the germline V gene (reference sequence). This CDR3 contains 13 residues. After removal of 7 bases from V and 8 bases from J, the junction contained 10 bases not matched to a gene. The DNA of the CDR3 is TGCGCCAGCATGGGCCAGGGGGGGCAAGAAGCTTTCTTT. Its protein product is CASMGQGGQEAFF.

The chain carries TRBV7-2 and TRBJ1-2; TRBD1 might be the D (5 bases). Trimming took 3 bases from V and 5 from J, leaving 10 bases between them. CDR3 length equals 13 residues. Germline V gene data show CDR1 as SGHTA and CDR2 as FQGNSA. The CDR3 loop reads CASSFRQGYGYTF. The CDR3 nucleotides are TGTGCCAGCAGCTTTCGCCAGGGATATGGCTACACCTTC.

This chain links TRBV27 with TRBJ1-6; D ambiguous. The V gene's germline CDR1 is MNHEY and CDR2 SMNVEV (reference sequence). The V gene lost 5 bases and the J gene lost 9 bases, with 14 bases spanning the gap. The CDR3 runs 14 residues. CDR3: CASSPGRLGSPLHF. As DNA, the CDR3 is TGTGCCAGCAGTCCCGGGAGGTTAGGTTCACCCCTCCACTTT.

This chain links TRBV11-2 with TRBJ1-3; 8 positions agree with TRBD1. The J segment lost 2 bases and the V segment lost 4 bases, leaving 4 bases of the junction unmatched. Germline V lookup: CDR1 SGHAT, CDR2 FQNNGV. The CDR3 has 15 residues. CDR3 nucleotides: TGTGCCAGCAGCTCAGGACAGGGAACTGGAAACACCATATATTTT. Translation: CASSSGQGTGNTIYF.

The chain recombines TRBV6-6 with TRBJ1-3, with D possibly being TRBD1 (5 bases). Trimming pared 4 bases from V and 4 bases from J, leaving 14 bases between. Germline CDR1 reads MNHNY; CDR2 reads SVGAGI (reference sequence). The CDR3 contains 15 residues. Written as DNA, the CDR3 is TGTGCCAGCAGTTCCGGGGTTTGGGGCGGAAACACCATATATTTT. It is translated as CASSSGVWGGNTIYF.

J is TRBJ2-7 and V is TRBV7-2; no clear D. The CDR3 is 15 amino acids. Trimming took off 0 bases at V and 3 bases at J, with 12 bases between the two ends. Germline V CDR1 and CDR2: SGHTA, FQGNSA. For the CDR3, the DNA is TGTGCCAGCAGCTTAGCTGGCCGACATAGCTACGAGCAGTACGTC. This sequence encodes CASSLAGRHSYEQYV.

This rearrangement joins TRBV12-1 to TRBJ1-5. TRBV12-1 is noted as a pseudogene. The CDR3 loop spans 18 amino acids. Written as DNA, the CDR3 is TGTGCCAGCAGCTTGGGGACCGTGTTTAGGGAGTGCAATCAGCCCCAGCATTTT. It translates to CASSLGTVFRECNQPQHF.

V is TRBV5-1 and J is TRBJ1-1, with a weak D call TRBD1 (5 bases). The CDR3 consists of 15 residues. The germline V gene has CDR1 SGHRS and CDR2 YFSETQ. Trimming removed 0 bases from V and 2 bases from J, with 11 bases in between. CDR3 DNA: TGCGCCAGCAGCTTGGGTCTGGGGCACAACACTGAAGCTTTCTTT. Its translation: CASSLGLGHNTEAFF.

For this clone: Additional DNA sequences in this sample encode the identical CDR3. The V and J genes are TRBV28 and TRBJ1-2; D is unresolved. V was clipped by 6 bases and J by 4 bases, with 6 bases between them. The CDR3 length is 11 residues. The germline V gene has CDR1 MDHEN and CDR2 SYDVKM. The CDR3 region has the DNA TGTGCCAGCAGCCTCGCCTATGGCTACACCTTC. This codes for CASSLAYGYTF.

The chain recombines TRBV5-1 with TRBJ2-1, with 9 positions matching TRBD2. Trimming took 6 bases from V and 4 from J; bases not matched to a gene: 8. The CDR3 runs 15 residues. In germline, CDR1 is SGHRS, CDR2 YFSETQ. The CDR3 coding sequence is TGCGCCAGCACCGAAATAGCGGGGGTATACAATGAGCAGTTCTTC. Translation gives CASTEIAGVYNEQFF.

This chain uses TRBV5-1 with TRBJ2-5; 14 bases are shared with TRBD2. The CDR3 runs 15 residues. From germline, CDR1 is SGHRS and CDR2 YFSETQ. J gave up 4 bases and V 4 bases, and 3 bases lay outside the gene matches. CDR3 bases: TGCGCCAGCAGCAGCGGACTAGCGGGAGGAGAGACCCAGTACTTC. Protein: CASSSGLAGGETQYF. The full variable domain, with the rest looked up from reference TRBV5-1 and TRBJ2-5, is KAGVTQTPRYLIKTRGQQVTLSCSPISGHRSVSWYQQTPGQGLQFLFEYFSETQRNKGNFPGRFSGRQFSNSRSEMNVSTLELGDSALYLCASSSGLAGGETQYFGPGTRLLVL.

The V call is TRBV7-7, the J call TRBJ2-5, with 9 positions matching TRBD2. CDR3 length: 17 amino acids. Germline V gene sequence: CDR1 SSHAT, CDR2 FNYEAQ (reference sequence). V dropped 2 bases and J dropped 5; count of bases not matched to a gene: 12. CDR3 region: CASSLTAGGAGPETQYF. The CDR3 DNA sequence: TGTGCCAGCAGCTTAACAGCGGGGGGTGCCGGTCCGGAGACCCAGTACTTC.

The chain employs TRBV4-3 and TRBJ2-7, with D perhaps matching TRBD1 or TRBD2 (5 bases each). V was cut by 2 bases and J by 0 bases, with 14 bases left in between. The length of the CDR3 is 16 residues. Germline CDR1 and CDR2: LGHNA and YSLEER. The CDR3 region has the DNA TGCGCCAGCAGCCAATCCCTAGCCGACAGCTCCTACGAGCAGTACTTC. This sequence encodes CASSQSLADSSYEQYF.

CDR3: CIRSRHSNTETQYF. The CDR3 nucleotides read TGCATTAGAAGCAGGCACTCTAATACGGAGACCCAGTACTTC. The chain links TRBV29-1 to TRBJ2-5; D not resolved. In germline, CDR1 is SQVTM, CDR2 ANQGSEA. This CDR3 comprises 14 residues.

The gene calls are TRBV5-1 and TRBJ2-5; possible D gene TRBD2, 6 bases. The CDR3 runs 14 residues. Trimming shortened V by 1 base and J by 1 base, and 8 bases separated the two germline ends. CDR1 and CDR2 (germline): SGHRS, YFSETQ. The DNA of the CDR3 is TGCGCCAGCAGCTTGCGGGGGTCCCAAGAGACCCAGTACTTC. Translation gives CASSLRGSQETQYF. Drawing the rest from reference TRBV5-1 and TRBJ2-5, the complete variable domain is KAGVTQTPRYLIKTRGQQVTLSCSPISGHRSVSWYQQTPGQGLQFLFEYFSETQRNKGNFPGRFSGRQFSNSRSEMNVSTLELGDSALYLCASSLRGSQETQYFGPGTRLLVL.

The gene calls are TRBV30 and TRBJ2-7; 9 bases agree with TRBD2. The CDR3 spans 14 residues. Germline CDR1 is GTSNPN and CDR2 is SVGIG (reference sequence). Trimming removed 3 bases from V and 4 bases from J; junction bases left unmatched: 7. The CDR3, as DNA: TGTGCCTGGAGGAGTGCGGGAGGGCCGTACGAGCAGTACTTC. Its protein is CAWRSAGGPYEQYF. The variable domain in full, completed from reference TRBV30 and TRBJ2-7, reads SQTIHQWPATLVQPVGSPLSLECTVEGTSNPNLYWYRQAAGRGLQLLFYSVGIGQISSEVPQNLSASRPQDRQFILSSKKLLLSDSGFYLCAWRSAGGPYEQYFGPGTRLTVT.

The chain uses TRBV28 and TRBJ2-7, with TRBD1 as a possible D gene (5 bases). The germline gives CDR1 MDHEN, CDR2 SYDVKM. This CDR3 spans 14 amino acids. The V end lost 6 bases, the J end lost 4 bases, and 16 bases lay between the germline ends. CDR3 protein: CASRRHLQAYEQYV. In nucleotides, the CDR3 is TGTGCCAGCAGACGACATCTACAGGCGTACGAGCAGTACGTC.